Below, 17 T cell receptor beta chains from the same sample are listed, as sequenced in a study of blood T cell repertoires in COVID-19. Method: immunoSEQ multiplex PCR; TCRdb's copy keeps in-frame clones and lacks some. This table holds 200,000 to 250,000 clones, about four fifths found once. The sequenced material came from peripheral blood. All receptors derive from a woman over 75 with acute or convalescent COVID-19.

This clone was recorded only once. The rearrangement links TRBV9 to TRBJ2-7; 10 bases fit TRBD1. V lost 0 bases and J lost 2; bases outside the gene matches: 8. The CDR3 is made up of 17 amino acids. Germline loops: CDR1 SGDLS, CDR2 YYNGEE. CDR3 in DNA: TGTGCCAGCAGCGTAGGTGTAGGACAGGGGGGAACCTACGAGCAGTACTTC. Protein sequence: CASSVGVGQGGTYEQYF.

J is TRBJ1-1 and V is TRBV15; TRBD1 aligns across 8 bases. The germline V gene encodes CDR1 LNHNV and CDR2 YYDKDF (reference sequence). The ends lost 5 bases at V and 4 bases at J; junction bases unmatched: 9. The CDR3 totals 15 residues. The CDR3 loop reads CATSPGQGPTTEAFF. The CDR3 nucleotides read TGTGCCACCAGCCCAGGACAGGGTCCGACCACTGAAGCTTTCTTT.

The chain combines TRBV19 with TRBJ1-1, with 7 bases matching TRBD1. The CDR3 totals 15 residues. Germline V gene sequence: CDR1 LNHDA, CDR2 SQIVND (reference sequence). Trimming cost V 5 bases and J 2 bases; bases outside gene matches: 8. For the CDR3, the DNA is TGTGCCAGTAGTCCGAGACAGGGCACCAACACTGAAGCTTTCTTT. Translated: CASSPRQGTNTEAFF.

This chain links TRBV2 with TRBJ2-5; no reliable D call. The CDR3 extends over 14 amino acids. V was cut by 8 bases and J by 4 bases, with 17 bases left in between. Per germline, CDR1 SNHLY and CDR2 FYNNEI. CDR3 protein: CASLLDSRGETQYF. The CDR3 DNA reads TGTGCCAGCCTTCTCGACTCTCGAGGAGAGACCCAGTACTTC.

The V call is TRBV7-2, the J call TRBJ2-5, with 9 bases identical to TRBD2. V shed 1 base and J 4 bases; nucleotides not matched to a gene: 4. This CDR3 is built from 15 residues. Germline CDR1 reads SGHTA; CDR2 reads FQGNSA. The CDR3 nucleotides read TGTGCCAGCAGCTTAGTTGGGACTAGCAGAGAGACCCAGTACTTC. This encodes CASSLVGTSRETQYF.

The V call is TRBV18, the J call TRBJ1-1, with 8 bases that match TRBD1. Germline CDR1 KGHSH, CDR2 LQKENI. V lost 3 bases and J lost 7; bases outside the gene matches: 7. The CDR3 sequence is 14 residues long. The CDR3, as DNA: TGTGCCAGCTCACCGGACAGGGCCGCGCGTGAAGCTTTCTTT. Its translation is CASSPDRAAREAFF.

V usage is TRBV7-8 and J usage is TRBJ2-1; 15 nucleotides align to TRBD2. The CDR3 spans 20 residues. Trimming took 2 bases from V and 11 from J; bases not matched to a gene: 19. CDR1 SGHVS and CDR2 FQNEAQ come from the germline V gene. The CDR3 spells CASSLSRGLAGGRVIQKQFF. CDR3 in DNA: TGTGCCAGCAGCTTAAGTAGGGGACTAGCGGGGGGCCGAGTCATTCAAAAGCAGTTCTTC.

This clone was observed a handful of times. The rearrangement links TRBV2 to TRBJ2-7; tentative D call: TRBD2 (6 bases). V was shortened by 6 bases and J by 7 bases, with 19 bases between the two germline ends. The CDR3 spans 14 residues. Germline CDR1 SNHLY, CDR2 FYNNEI. CDR3 region: CASRPNSIAGEQYF. The CDR3 nucleotides are TGTGCCAGCAGACCAAACTCCATCGCGGGAGAGCAGTACTTC.

The J gene is TRBJ1-5, the V gene TRBV2; TRBD1 matches at 8 bases. The CDR3 is made up of 15 amino acids. CDR1 is SNHLY and CDR2 is FYNNEI in the germline V gene. The trim removed 7 bases at V and 6 bases at J, leaving 11 bases unmatched. CDR3 sequence reads: CASTPGQAAGQPQHF. The CDR3 DNA reads TGTGCCAGCACCCCGGGACAGGCGGCGGGTCAGCCCCAGCATTTT.

The chain joins TRBV29-1 to TRBJ1-3; 7 bases match TRBD1. The trim removed 4 bases at V and 5 bases at J, leaving 8 bases unmatched. The germline V gene encodes CDR1 SQVTM and CDR2 ANQGSEA. The CDR3 is 14 amino acids. Here the CDR3 DNA reads TGCAGCGTTGTAGAGACAGGGCTCCGAAACACCATATATTTT. Its translation is CSVVETGLRNTIYF.

The V and J genes are TRBV11-2 and TRBJ1-2, with 9 bases identical to TRBD1. There are 13 residues in the CDR3. Looked up from germline, CDR1 is SGHAT and CDR2 is FQNNGV. The junction had 8 bases not matched to a gene; V was cut back by 7 bases and J by 8 bases. In nucleotides, the CDR3 is TGTGCCAGCACGTGGGGACAGGGTTCCGGCTACACCTTC. Encoded protein: CASTWGQGSGYTF.

The gene calls are TRBV9 and TRBJ2-3; 13 bases line up with TRBD2. Germline V lookup: CDR1 SGDLS, CDR2 YYNGEE. Germline trimming cut 2 bases from V and 4 bases from J; bases unmatched to any gene: 7. The CDR3 totals 17 residues. The CDR3 coding sequence is TGTGCCAGCAGCGTGCTTTCACTAGCGGGGGGGTCAGATACGCAGTATTTT. The encoded protein is CASSVLSLAGGSDTQYF. Full variable domain (missing parts from reference TRBV9 and TRBJ2-3): DSGVTQTPKHLITATGQRVTLRCSPRSGDLSVYWYQQSLDQGLQFLIQYYNGEERAKGNILERFSAQQFPDLHSELNLSSLELGDSALYFCASSVLSLAGGSDTQYFGPGTRLTVL.

The V and J genes are TRBV7-3 and TRBJ2-7, with D possibly being TRBD1 (6 bases). Germline V gene sequence: CDR1 SGHTA, CDR2 FQGTGA. The CDR3 is 13 amino acids. The ends were cut back, 1 base at V and 5 bases at J, with 9 bases in the middle. The CDR3 nucleotides are TGTGCCAGCAGCTTAAAAACAGGGAACGAGCAGTACTTC. It yields the protein CASSLKTGNEQYF.

Only one count was recorded for this clone. The V gene is TRBV20-1, the J gene TRBJ1-1; D possibly corresponds to TRBD1 (6 bases). Germline CDR1 DFQATT, CDR2 SNEGSKA (reference sequence). The length of the CDR3 is 16 residues. V was trimmed by 3 bases and J by 2 bases, leaving 19 bases between them. DNA for the CDR3: TGCAGTGCTAGTGAATTTAGGACAGAACGAAACACTGAAGCTTTCTTT. This codes for CSASEFRTERNTEAFF.

The genes are TRBV6-6 and TRBJ1-5; 9 bases map to TRBD1. J lost 6 bases, V lost 4 bases, and 4 bases had no gene match. CDR3 length: 14 amino acids. CDR1 is MNHNY and CDR2 is SVGAGI in the germline V gene (reference sequence). CDR3 region: CASSFGTGRQPQHF. The DNA of the CDR3 is TGTGCCAGCAGTTTCGGGACAGGGCGTCAGCCCCAGCATTTT.

The V gene is TRBV28, the J gene TRBJ2-1; TRBD1 matches 9 bases. Trimming took 6 bases from V and 7 from J; bases not matched to a gene: 7. Germline V gives CDR1 MDHEN, CDR2 SYDVKM. The CDR3 runs to 14 residues. The CDR3 spells CASRTTGGGNEQFF. Written as DNA, the CDR3 is TGTGCCAGCAGGACCACAGGGGGCGGGAATGAGCAGTTCTTC.

This chain uses TRBV19 with TRBJ2-2; TRBD1 agrees at 9 bases. After removal of 5 bases from V and 5 bases from J, the junction contained 6 bases not matched to a gene. Germline lookup yields CDR1 LNHDA and CDR2 SQIVND (reference sequence). The CDR3 extends over 15 amino acids. Here the CDR3 reads CASSRQGDLTGELFF. CDR3 coding DNA: TGTGCCAGTAGTCGACAGGGGGATTTGACCGGGGAGCTGTTTTTT. The variable domain in full, with the rest retrieved from reference TRBV19 and TRBJ2-2, is DGGITQSPKYLFRKEGQNVTLSCEQNLNHDAMYWYRQDPGQGLRLIYYSQIVNDFQKGDIAEGYSVSREKKESFPLTVTSAQKNPTAFYLCASSRQGDLTGELFFGEGSRLTVL.